This T cell receptor beta chain was profiled in a study of response to subunit inactivated influenza vaccine. Findings of the study overall: That few new T cells are recruited by each seasonal influenza vaccination was the authors' suggestion.

TCRdb re-derived calls from the RT-PCR reads in MiXCR, one entry per CDR3 protein. The table records more than 400,000 distinct CDR3 sequences, approximately 11% of them present only once. This clonotype was seen more than once but under ten times. Its specificity is not known. The V gene lost 0 bases and the J gene lost 1 base, with 13 bases spanning the gap. The V gene's germline CDR1 is SGHRS and CDR2 YFSETQ. CDR3 length: 17 residues. The material sequenced was PBMCs from blood, taken 40 to 50 days after vaccination. This sequence was found in a man aged 45 to 65 who received an inactivated influenza vaccine. The rearrangement uses TRBV5-1 and TRBJ2-2; D is perhaps TRBD2 (6 bases). The CDR3 sequence is CASSLDPGLQNTGELFF. For the CDR3, the DNA is TGCGCCAGCAGCTTGGACCCGGGACTTCAGAACACCGGGGAGCTGTTTTTT. The full variable domain, completed using reference TRBV5-1 and TRBJ2-2, is KAGVTQTPRYLIKTRGQQVTLSCSPISGHRSVSWYQQTPGQGLQFLFEYFSETQRNKGNFPGRFSGRQFSNSRSEMNVSTLELGDSALYLCASSLDPGLQNTGELFFGEGSRLTVL.